Listed below are T cell receptor beta chains from one sample, sequenced in a study of T cells in Graves' hyperthyroidism and ophthalmopathy. TCRdb processed the multiplex PCR reads anew with MiXCR; each CDR3 protein has one entry. Of about 620,000 distinct CDR3 sequences listed, under 20% were seen once; the top ten hold approximately 3.8%. The sample comprised blood. Receptor source: a woman aged 25 to 39 with Graves' hyperthyroidism. CDR3s include the opening cysteine and the closing phenylalanine or tryptophan. Fields, in order: D gene, V gene, J gene, clone size, CDR3 protein, CDR3 DNA. D genes are given only for firm matches. Clone size, where shown, is once, few, many, or a class for clones that have expanded.

-	TRBV20-1	TRBJ1-1	many	CSASTLQEMNTEAFF	TGCAGTGCTAGCACGTTACAGGAGATGAACACTGAAGCTTTCTTT
TRBD1	TRBV5-1	TRBJ2-3	few	CASSLEGGQSTDTQYF	TGCGCCAGCAGCTTGGAAGGGGGACAGAGCACAGATACGCAGTATTTT
TRBD1	TRBV7-8	TRBJ2-7	-	CASSFDRGHEQYF	TGTGCCAGCAGCTTTGACAGGGGCCACGAGCAGTACTTC
TRBD1	TRBV6-1	TRBJ1-6	-	CASSRQGSTGGYNSPLHF	TGTGCCAGCAGCAGACAGGGTTCAACAGGGGGCTATAATTCACCCCTCCACTTT
-	TRBV10-3	TRBJ2-7	few	CAISELRSAWNPGHFTSYEQYF	TGTGCCATCAGTGAGTTAAGGTCGGCATGGAACCCGGGACACTTTACATCCTACGAGCAGTACTTC
-	TRBV6-1	TRBJ1-1	-	CASSLERPNTEAFF	TGTGCCAGCAGTTTAGAACGGCCGAACACTGAAGCTTTCTTT
-	TRBV6-6	TRBJ2-1	many	CASSYWDSTGNNEQFF	TGTGCCAGCAGTTACTGGGACTCGACAGGGAACAATGAGCAGTTCTTC
-	TRBV7-8	TRBJ2-1	many	CASSLVVAIYNEQFF	TGTGCCAGCAGCTTAGTTGTCGCCATCTACAATGAGCAGTTCTTC
TRBD1	TRBV11-1	TRBJ1-2	few	CASSLTPQGDGYTF	TGTGCCAGCAGCTTAACACCCCAGGGGGATGGCTACACCTTC
TRBD1	TRBV5-5	TRBJ1-6	few	CASSAGTGDNSPLHF	TGTGCCAGCAGCGCCGGGACAGGGGATAATTCACCCCTCCACTTT
TRBD2	TRBV7-6	TRBJ2-3	few	CASSFFSGRNTDTQYF	TGTGCCAGCAGCTTTTTTAGCGGGAGGAACACAGATACGCAGTATTTT
-	TRBV11-2	TRBJ2-1	few	CASSLFLGPNEQFF	TGTGCCAGCAGCTTATTCCTAGGGCCCAATGAGCAGTTCTTC
-	TRBV10-3	TRBJ2-7	many	CAISGPSGNVYEQYF	TGTGCCATCAGTGGGCCTTCAGGGAACGTGTACGAGCAGTACTTC
-	TRBV6-1	TRBJ1-2	many	CASSTTGINRYGYTF	TGTGCCAGCAGTACGACGGGGATTAACCGATATGGCTACACCTTC
TRBD2	TRBV9	TRBJ2-3	many	CASSVSAGGPGDTQYF	TGTGCCAGCAGCGTAAGCGCGGGAGGGCCAGGCGATACGCAGTATTTT
-	TRBV7-8	TRBJ2-3	many	CASSFLGPTDTQYF	TGTGCCAGCAGCTTTCTGGGGCCCACAGATACGCAGTATTTT
-	TRBV6-6	TRBJ2-5	many	CASSYRETQYF	TGTGCCAGCAGTTACAGGGAGACCCAGTACTTC